This T cell receptor (beta chain) is from a study of blood T cell repertoires in COVID-19. Overall study: Samples taken during acute and convalescent COVID-19 were collected in the United States, Italy and Spain. PBMCs, B-cell-depleted T cells, or T cells provided the cDNA or gDNA that made up the material.

Per the original data handling: Using reference gene primer amplification, nucleated cell counts were estimated. The repertoire was sequenced with immunoSEQ multiplex PCR; TCRdb's copy has only in-frame clones and lacks some. For V, J and clone size, that table is used; D and trimming come from the DNA. The sample lists some 140,000 clones, around 79% occurring once. This clone was observed once. V lost 7 bases, J lost 10 bases, and 11 bases stayed unmatched. From germline, CDR1 is MDHEN and CDR2 SYDVKM. CDR3 size: 14 residues. The clonotype comes from a man in his 60s with acute or convalescent COVID-19. Specimen: peripheral blood. The chain joins TRBV28 to TRBJ1-4, with 8 positions matching TRBD1. In DNA form, the CDR3 reads TGTGCCAGCACCGAATCCGGGACAGGCTCAAAACTGTTTTTT. Its protein product is CASTESGTGSKLFF.